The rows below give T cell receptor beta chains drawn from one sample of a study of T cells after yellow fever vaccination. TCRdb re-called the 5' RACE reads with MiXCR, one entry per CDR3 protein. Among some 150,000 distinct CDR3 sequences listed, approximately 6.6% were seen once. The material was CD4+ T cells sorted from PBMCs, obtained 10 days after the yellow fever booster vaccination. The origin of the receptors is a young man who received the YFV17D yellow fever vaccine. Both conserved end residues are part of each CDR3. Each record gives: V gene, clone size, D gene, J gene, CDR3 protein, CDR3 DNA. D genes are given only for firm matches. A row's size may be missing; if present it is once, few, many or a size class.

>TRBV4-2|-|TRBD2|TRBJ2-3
CASSPGLAGTGDTQYF
TGTGCCAGCAGCCCCGGACTAGCGGGAACGGGAGATACGCAGTATTTT
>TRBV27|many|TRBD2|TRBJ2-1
CAGGRASNEQFF
TGTGCCGGCGGGAGGGCTTCGAATGAGCAGTTCTTC
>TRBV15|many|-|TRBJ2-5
CATSSHLAPSETQYF
TGTGCCACCAGCAGTCACCTAGCGCCCTCTGAGACCCAGTACTTC
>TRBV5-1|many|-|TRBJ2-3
CASSQRVRTDTQYF
TGCGCCAGCAGCCAGAGGGTTCGCACAGATACGCAGTATTTT
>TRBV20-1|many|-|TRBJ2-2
CSAYWADTGELFF
TGCAGTGCTTATTGGGCGGACACCGGGGAGCTGTTTTTT
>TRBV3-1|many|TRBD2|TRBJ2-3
CASSHGGRGLNTQYF
TGTGCCAGCAGCCATGGCGGGAGGGGATTAAATACGCAGTATTTT
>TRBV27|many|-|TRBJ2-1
CASSRSAGTSEEQFF
TGTGCCAGCAGTCGAAGCGCGGGGACATCGGAAGAGCAGTTCTTC
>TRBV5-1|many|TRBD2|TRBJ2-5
CASSKTSGRAETQYF
TGCGCCAGCAGCAAAACTAGCGGGAGGGCCGAGACCCAGTACTTC
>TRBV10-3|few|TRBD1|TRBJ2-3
CAISRQGGGDTQYF
TGTGCCATCAGTCGACAGGGGGGTGGAGATACGCAGTATTTT
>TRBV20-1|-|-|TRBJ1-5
CSAPKEGQHSNQPQHF
TGCAGTGCCCCAAAGGAGGGCCAACACTCCAATCAGCCCCAGCATTTT
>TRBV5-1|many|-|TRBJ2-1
CASSSVYNEQFF
TGCGCCAGCAGCTCAGTTTACAATGAGCAGTTCTTC
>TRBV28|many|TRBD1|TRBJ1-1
CASSSSGTGGTEAFF
TGTGCCAGCAGTTCATCCGGGACAGGGGGTACTGAAGCTTTCTTT
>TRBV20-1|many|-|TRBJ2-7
CSIRAGMFDYEQYF
TGCAGTATACGGGCGGGGATGTTTGACTACGAGCAGTACTTC
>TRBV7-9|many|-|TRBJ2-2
CASSWGGAGELFF
TGTGCCAGCAGCTGGGGCGGCGCCGGGGAGCTGTTTTTT
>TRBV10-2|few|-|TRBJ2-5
CALAVALGETQYF
TGCGCCCTCGCGGTAGCCCTGGGAGAGACCCAGTACTTC
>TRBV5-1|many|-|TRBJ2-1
CASSLGVAPNPYNEQFF
TGCGCCAGCAGCTTGGGAGTAGCGCCGAATCCCTACAATGAGCAGTTCTTC
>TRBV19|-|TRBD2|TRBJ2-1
CASSIIGAGAYDEQFF
TGTGCCAGTAGTATAATAGGAGCGGGAGCTTACGATGAGCAGTTCTTC
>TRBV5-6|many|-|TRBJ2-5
CASRSQGGETQYF
TGTGCCAGCAGGTCCCAGGGCGGAGAGACCCAGTACTTC
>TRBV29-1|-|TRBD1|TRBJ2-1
CSGGQGDFGEQFF
TGCAGCGGGGGACAGGGGGATTTCGGCGAGCAGTTCTTC
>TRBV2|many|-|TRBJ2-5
CASSHETQYF
TGTGCCAGCAGTCACGAGACCCAGTACTTC
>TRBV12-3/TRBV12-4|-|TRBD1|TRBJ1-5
CGSSEQGASNQPQHF
TGTGGCAGCAGTGAACAGGGGGCGAGCAATCAGCCCCAGCATTTT
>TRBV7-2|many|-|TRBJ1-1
CASSLAGLGVLNTEAFF
TGTGCCAGCAGCTTAGCTGGATTGGGAGTTTTGAACACTGAAGCTTTCTTT
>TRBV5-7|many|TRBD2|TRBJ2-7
CASSPDLAGVSYEQYF
TGTGCCAGCAGCCCGGATCTAGCGGGAGTTTCCTACGAGCAGTACTTC
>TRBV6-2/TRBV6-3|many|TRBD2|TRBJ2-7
CASSRAFAGEHEQYF
TGTGCCAGCAGCCGCGCCTTTGCGGGAGAGCACGAGCAGTACTTC
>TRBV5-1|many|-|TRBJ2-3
CASSSDLFTDTQYF
TGCGCCAGCAGCTCGGACCTATTCACAGATACGCAGTATTTT
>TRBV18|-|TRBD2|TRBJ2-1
CASSPSLAGLNEQFF
TGTGCCAGCTCACCTTCCCTAGCGGGCCTCAATGAGCAGTTCTTC
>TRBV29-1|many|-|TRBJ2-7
CSVEQGVGYEQYF
TGCAGCGTTGAACAAGGGGTGGGCTACGAGCAGTACTTC
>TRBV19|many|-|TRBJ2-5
CASSIVGRQETQYF
TGTGCCAGTAGTATAGTCGGGCGTCAAGAGACCCAGTACTTC
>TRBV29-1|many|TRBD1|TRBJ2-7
CSVGGGQGSTYEQYF
TGCAGCGTTGGAGGAGGACAGGGAAGTACCTACGAGCAGTACTTC
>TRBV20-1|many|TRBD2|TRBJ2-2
CSAQATSGRGYGELFF
TGCAGTGCTCAAGCGACTAGCGGGAGGGGTTATGGGGAGCTGTTTTTT
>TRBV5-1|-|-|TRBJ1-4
CASRLDGATNEKLFF
TGCGCCAGCAGACTCGACGGTGCAACTAATGAAAAACTGTTTTTT
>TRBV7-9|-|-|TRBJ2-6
CASSLEVLRGANVLTF
TGTGCCAGCAGCTTAGAAGTCCTCCGAGGGGCCAACGTCCTGACTTTC
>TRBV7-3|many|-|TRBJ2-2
CASSAANTGELFF
TGTGCCAGCAGCGCTGCTAACACCGGGGAGCTGTTTTTT
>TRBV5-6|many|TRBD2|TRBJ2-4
CASSSPSGRGENIQYF
TGTGCCAGCAGCTCGCCTAGCGGGAGGGGCGAAAACATTCAGTACTTC
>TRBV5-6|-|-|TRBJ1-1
CASSGGTRPEMNAEAFF
TGTGCCAGCAGCGGGGGGACAAGGCCAGAAATGAACGCTGAAGCTTTCTTT
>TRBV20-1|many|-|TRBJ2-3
CSARRALEADTQYF
TGCAGTGCTAGGCGCGCGCTAGAGGCAGATACGCAGTATTTT
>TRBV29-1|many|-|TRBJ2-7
CSVGAGGEQYF
TGCAGCGTTGGGGCAGGCGGCGAGCAGTACTTC
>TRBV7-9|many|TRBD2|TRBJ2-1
CASSSPLAGFNEQFF
TGTGCCAGCAGCTCCCCCCTAGCGGGGTTTAATGAGCAGTTCTTC
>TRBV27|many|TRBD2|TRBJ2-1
CASRQGLAGGPGTYNEQFF
TGTGCCAGCAGACAGGGACTAGCGGGAGGACCGGGTACCTACAATGAGCAGTTCTTC
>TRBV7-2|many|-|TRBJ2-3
CASSPGGNTQYF
TGTGCCAGCAGCCCGGGCGGGAATACGCAGTATTTT
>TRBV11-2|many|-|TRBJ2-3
CASSLGNTDTQYF
TGTGCCAGCAGCTTAGGGAACACAGATACGCAGTATTTT
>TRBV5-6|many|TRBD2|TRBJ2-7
CASTTGPSGSYEQYF
TGTGCCAGCACCACGGGTCCTAGCGGCTCCTACGAGCAGTACTTC